This record concerns one T cell receptor beta chain sequence. The target antigen is unknown. A junction end diverges from the germline sequence, so it may reflect a read error. The source of the sample is a study of cytomegalovirus exposure and HLA in healthy donors. General study points: The tendency of first-cohort TCR clusters to co-occur in the 100 to 150 validation repertoires emerged from a later analysis. Reported results showed that the classifier diagnosed cytomegalovirus status with high specificity and sensitivity. Listed as cytomegalovirus-associated were roughly 180 TCR beta chains.

Germline assignment: CDR1 SGDLS and CDR2 YYNGEE. There are 15 residues in the CDR3. Here immunoSEQ multiplex PCR was the method, and the copy in TCRdb shows in-frame clones only, minus some. The profile covers around 300,000 clones, with around 87% appearing a single time and about 0.86% taken by the ten largest. This chain uses TRBV9 with TRBJ2-1; 10 nucleotides agree with TRBD2. This TCR was recovered from a woman under 30 in good health and CMV-seronegative. What was sequenced was PBMCs. CDR3 loop: CASSDSGGSFNEQFF. CDR3 nucleotide sequence: TGTGCCAGCAGCGATAGCGGGGGGTCCTTCAATGAGCAGTTCTTC.